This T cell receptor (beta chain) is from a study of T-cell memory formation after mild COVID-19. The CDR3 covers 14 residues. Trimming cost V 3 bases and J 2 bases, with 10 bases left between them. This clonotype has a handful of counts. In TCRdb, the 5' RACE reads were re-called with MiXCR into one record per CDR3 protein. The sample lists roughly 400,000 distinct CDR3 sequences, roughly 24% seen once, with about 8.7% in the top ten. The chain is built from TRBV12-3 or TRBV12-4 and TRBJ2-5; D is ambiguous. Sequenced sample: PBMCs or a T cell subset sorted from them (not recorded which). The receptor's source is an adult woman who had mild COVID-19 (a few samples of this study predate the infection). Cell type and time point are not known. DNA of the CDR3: TGTGCCAGCAGTTTCAAGGGAATTCAAGAGACCCAGTACTTC. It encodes CASSFKGIQETQYF.